This TCR beta chain was retrieved from a study of T cells in Graves' hyperthyroidism and ophthalmopathy. Study results and caveats: Among thyroid clonotypes expanded above 0.001, most also appeared in blood.

As concerns this clonotype: The target antigen is unknown.

TCR beta CDR3 sequences were amplified from RNA transcripts. Primed by the HTBI set, a first-round RT-PCR was run on the TCR CDR3. A single record per CDR3 protein comes from TCRdb applying MiXCR to the multiplex PCR reads. The table includes about 290,000 distinct CDR3 sequences, about 14% detected once. Germline V gene lookup returns CDR1 SGHAT and CDR2 FQNNGV. The V gene lost 5 bases and the J gene lost 9 bases, with 20 bases spanning the gap. The CDR3 runs to 15 residues. Patients aged 18 to 65 with hyperthyroidism were newly diagnosed, with duration under 2 months. Exclusion of patients followed from uncontrolled infection, other autoimmune disease, pregnancy or lactation.

This chain joins TRBV11-2 and TRBJ2-1; either TRBD1 or TRBD2 may fit D (5 bases each). The material sequenced was blood. The sequence was collected from a woman in her twenties or thirties with Graves' hyperthyroidism that later progressed to Graves' ophthalmopathy. The CDR3 coding sequence is TGTGCCAGCAGCCGGGGCTCTAATGGGGAACGTGAGCAGTTCTTC. This encodes CASSRGSNGEREQFF. The full variable domain, its missing parts supplied by reference TRBV11-2 and TRBJ2-1, is EAGVAQSPRYKIIEKRQSVAFWCNPISGHATLYWYQQILGQGPKLLIQFQNNGVVDDSQLPKDRFSAERLKGVDSTLKIQPAKLEDSAVYLCASSRGSNGEREQFFGPGTRLTVL.